These T cell receptor beta chains were read from a single sample in a study of blood T cell repertoires in COVID-19. Assay used: immunoSEQ multiplex PCR; TCRdb lists only in-frame clones, some missing. Counted here are over 30,000 clones, roughly 80% occurring once; the ten biggest clones make up less than 30%. What was sequenced was peripheral blood. The source is a man older than 75 with active or convalescent COVID-19. CDR3s include the opening cysteine and the closing phenylalanine or tryptophan. The D gene is left open where the match is weak. Size is omitted from some rows. Given values are once, few, many or a class for expanded clones.

v_call	j_call	d_call	clone_size	cdr3_nt	cdr3_aa
TRBV4-2	TRBJ1-1	TRBD1	once	TGTGCCAGCAGCCATACACCGGAAGGGGGCTGGAACACTGAAGCTTTCTTT	CASSHTPEGGWNTEAFF
TRBV3-1/TRBV3-2	TRBJ2-5	TRBD2	.	TGTGCCAGCAGCCAAGGTATAGCGGGAACAGGAGAGACCCAGTACTTC	CASSQGIAGTGETQYF
TRBV7-2	TRBJ2-7	.	.	TGTGCCAGCAGCCCAAGACAGGTAAACTCCTACGAGCAGTACTTC	CASSPRQVNSYEQYF
TRBV14	TRBJ1-3	.	.	TGTGCCAGCAGCCCCGGACAGTTTTTCGCCTTCTCTGGAAACACCATATATTTT	CASSPGQFFAFSGNTIYF
TRBV7-3	TRBJ2-3	TRBD2	.	TGTGCCAGCAGCAGAATTTCGCGGGAGACGCAGTATTTT	CASSRISRETQYF
TRBV4-2	TRBJ2-1	.	.	TGTGCCAGCAGCCAAGACGCCGGGAACTACAATGAGCAGTTCTTC	CASSQDAGNYNEQFF
TRBV6-1	TRBJ1-5	.	.	TGTGCCAGCAGTGAAGTAGTAACAGTCAGAAGCAATCAGCCCCAGCATTTT	CASSEVVTVRSNQPQHF
TRBV6-2/TRBV6-3	TRBJ2-1	.	.	TGTGCCAGCAGCCTATACAATGAGCAGTTCTTC	CASSLYNEQFF
TRBV5-6	TRBJ2-2	.	few	TGTGCCAGCAGCCACAGACTAGGGTTTAGGTCCGGGGAGCTGTTTTTT	CASSHRLGFRSGELFF
TRBV6-5	TRBJ2-7	.	.	TGTGCCAGCAGCCCCCCGCTAGCGAGCTCCTACGAGCAGTACTTC	CASSPPLASSYEQYF
TRBV27	TRBJ1-1	TRBD1	.	TGTGCCAGCAGGAACGACAGGGAAGCTCTAAACACTGAAGCTTTCTTT	CASRNDREALNTEAFF
TRBV6-5	TRBJ2-5	.	few	TGTGCCAGCAGCCCCGCTCCGAGGGAGACCCAGTACTTC	CASSPAPRETQYF
TRBV5-1	TRBJ2-1	.	.	TGCGCCAGCAGCCCGCGGAGTACTTTCTCCTACAATGAGCAGTTCTTC	CASSPRSTFSYNEQFF
TRBV7-9	TRBJ1-6	TRBD1	.	TGTGCCAGCAGCCGCGGACAGGGCCTGGGTTCCTATAATTCACCCCTCCACTTT	CASSRGQGLGSYNSPLHF
TRBV6-2/TRBV6-3	TRBJ1-4	.	.	TGTGCCAGCAGTTACGTAGGAGCAACTAATGAAAAACTGTTTTTT	CASSYVGATNEKLFF
TRBV21-1	TRBJ1-6	.	.	TGTGCCAGCAGCGTAGACAGGGCGCAGGGGTTACTAAATTCACCCCTCCACTTT	CASSVDRAQGLLNSPLHF
TRBV19	TRBJ1-5	.	.	TGTGCCAGTAGTCCCCAGCGCCAGCCCCAGCATTTT	CASSPQRQPQHF
TRBV7-9	TRBJ1-1	.	.	TGTGCCAGCAGCTTAACGGGTAACACTGAAGCTTTCTTT	CASSLTGNTEAFF
TRBV29-1	TRBJ2-2	.	.	TGCAGCGTTGACCCCTCGAACACCGGGGAGCTGTTTTTT	CSVDPSNTGELFF
TRBV7-2	TRBJ2-2	.	few	TGTGCCAGCAGCTTTTCTAGTAACACCGGGGAGCTGTTTTTT	CASSFSSNTGELFF
TRBV5-1	TRBJ1-3	TRBD1	.	TGCGCCAGCAGCTTAACAGGGGACTCTGGAAACACCATATATTTT	CASSLTGDSGNTIYF
TRBV11-2	TRBJ2-7	TRBD2	.	TGTGCCAGCAGCCCGTCCGCTTGGCGGGGGGCCTACGAGCAGTACTTC	CASSPSAWRGAYEQYF
TRBV7-9	TRBJ2-5	TRBD2	.	TGTGCCAGCAGCAGAGGGGCTCAGCGGGGCCAAGAGACCCAGTACTTC	CASSRGAQRGQETQYF
TRBV11-2	TRBJ1-2	.	.	TGTGCCAGCAGCTTCCTATTTCGCGGAGGTGGCTACACCTTC	CASSFLFRGGGYTF
TRBV5-5	TRBJ1-6	.	.	TGTGCCAGCAGCCATGGGTACGGGATCAATTCACCCCTCCACTTT	CASSHGYGINSPLHF
TRBV29-1	TRBJ1-1	.	.	TGCAGCGCAGGAAACCCCTCGGGAGTCAGCCAATACACTGAAGCTTTCTTT	CSAGNPSGVSQYTEAFF
TRBV11-2	TRBJ2-2	TRBD2	.	TGTGCCAGCAGCTTGGTAGCGGGGGGGCCGAACACCGGGGAGCTGTTTTTT	CASSLVAGGPNTGELFF
TRBV20-1	TRBJ2-3	TRBD2	.	TGCAGTGCTAGTCAGCGGGAACTGACAGATACGCAGTATTTT	CSASQRELTDTQYF
TRBV7-3	TRBJ1-1	TRBD1	few	TGTGCCAGCAGCTCGACAGGGAGTGAACGTACTGAAGCTTTCTTT	CASSSTGSERTEAFF
TRBV30	TRBJ2-7	TRBD1	.	TGTGCCTGGAGTATCGGCGGGACAGGATCCTACGAGCAGTACTTC	CAWSIGGTGSYEQYF
TRBV3-1/TRBV3-2	TRBJ1-2	.	.	TGTGCCAGCAGCGGGGACTTAATAAGCTCTGGCTACACCTTC	CASSGDLISSGYTF
TRBV12-5	TRBJ1-3	.	.	TGTGCTAGTGGTTTGGTCTGGACAGGAAACACCATATATTTT	CASGLVWTGNTIYF
TRBV18	TRBJ2-3	.	.	TGTGCCAGCTCACCCCCGGACGGAGGATTACTCACAGATACGCAGTATTTT	CASSPPDGGLLTDTQYF
TRBV5-1	TRBJ2-1	TRBD2	.	TGCGCCAGCAGCACTGGGACTAGCGGGAGGTGGGGTGAGCAGTTCTTC	CASSTGTSGRWGEQFF
TRBV6-5	TRBJ1-2	TRBD1	.	TGTGCCAGCAGAAAGGGACAGGCTGTTGGTGGCTACACCTTC	CASRKGQAVGGYTF
TRBV13	TRBJ2-1	TRBD2	few	TGTGCCAGCAGCTCACCGTCGAGCGGGGGTTACAATGAGCAGTTCTTC	CASSSPSSGGYNEQFF
TRBV10-2	TRBJ2-7	TRBD2	few	TGCGCCAGCACAACGCGGGGGACTAGCTACGAGCAGTACTTC	CASTTRGTSYEQYF
TRBV29-1	TRBJ2-5	TRBD1	.	TGCAGCGTTGATAAAGGACAGGGTTTGGAGACCCAGTACTTC	CSVDKGQGLETQYF
TRBV19	TRBJ2-7	TRBD1	.	TGTGCCAGTAGTGACAGGGGGGCCTACGAGCAGTACTTC	CASSDRGAYEQYF
TRBV6-6	TRBJ1-2	TRBD1	.	TGTGCCAGCAGTTCACGACAGGGGAACTATGGCTACACCTTC	CASSSRQGNYGYTF
TRBV6-1	TRBJ2-1	TRBD2	.	TGTGCCAGCAGGGGGACTAGCGGGAGTGATGAGCAGTTCTTC	CASRGTSGSDEQFF
TRBV9	TRBJ2-7	TRBD1	few	TGTGCCAGCAGCGGACAGGGGGCTTACGAGCAGTACTTC	CASSGQGAYEQYF
TRBV4-2	TRBJ1-4	TRBD1	.	TGTGCCAGCAGCCGAATAGCCGGGACAGATGACGAAAAACTGTTTTTT	CASSRIAGTDDEKLFF
TRBV7-2	TRBJ2-1	TRBD1	.	TGTGCCAGCAGCTTACAGGGGGCTGCCTACAATGAGCAGTTCTTC	CASSLQGAAYNEQFF
TRBV15	TRBJ1-1	TRBD1	.	TGTGCCACCAGCACCAGGGGGCGAGGTTTTACTGAAGCTTTCTTT	CATSTRGRGFTEAFF
TRBV5-5	TRBJ2-5	.	.	TGTGCCAGCAGAGAAACGCAGGTGGAGACCCAGTACTTC	CASRETQVETQYF
TRBV25-1	TRBJ1-6	.	.	TGTGCCAGCAGGGCGGAGAATTCACCCCTCCACTTT	CASRAENSPLHF
TRBV24-1	TRBJ2-1	TRBD1	.	TGTGCCACCAGTGATAGCAGGGGGAACTACAATGAGCAGTTCTTC	CATSDSRGNYNEQFF
TRBV7-3	TRBJ1-1	.	.	TGTGCCAGCAGCCACACGACAGGCAGGAACACTGAAGCTTTCTTT	CASSHTTGRNTEAFF
TRBV6-5	TRBJ1-4	TRBD1	.	TGTGCCAGCAGGGACAGGCTGGAAGAAAAACTGTTTTTT	CASRDRLEEKLFF
TRBV6-5	TRBJ2-7	.	.	TGTGCCACCCAAGGGTGGACAGCTTACGAGCAGTACTTC	CATQGWTAYEQYF
TRBV18	TRBJ1-2	TRBD1	.	TGTGCCAGCTCACCACCGGGGACAGTCTATGGCTACACCTTC	CASSPPGTVYGYTF